One sample yielded the 11 T cell receptor beta chains listed below, sequenced in a study of blood T cell repertoires in COVID-19. Clones were read by immunoSEQ multiplex PCR, and TCRdb kept only the in-frame ones, dropping some. The table lists around 65,000 clones, nearly 85% of them singletons. The sample comprised peripheral blood. All receptors derive from a human donor in a cohort sampled during active COVID-19.

The J gene is TRBJ2-5, the V gene TRBV14; 7 bases agree with TRBD2. V gave up 4 bases and J gave up 2 bases; unmatched junction bases: 7. The CDR3 contains 15 residues. Germline assignment: CDR1 SGHDN and CDR2 FVKESK. Written as DNA, the CDR3 is TGTGCCAGCAGCCGAAGGACTAGTGCACAAGAGACCCAGTACTTC. This encodes CASSRRTSAQETQYF.

This clone turned up a few times. CDR3 region: CASSPQGAPYGYTF. The CDR3 DNA is TGTGCCAGCTCACCACAGGGGGCCCCCTATGGCTACACCTTC. The chain carries TRBV18 and TRBJ1-2; TRBD1 matches at 7 bases. This CDR3 comprises 14 residues. V lost 1 base to trimming and J lost 4 bases; unmatched junction nucleotides: 3. CDR1 KGHSH and CDR2 LQKENI come from the germline V gene.

V and J are TRBV11-3 and TRBJ2-7, with D possibly matching TRBD2 (5 bases). The germline CDR1 and CDR2 sequences are SGHNT and YENEEA. This CDR3 contains 14 residues. V gave up 3 bases and J gave up 2 bases, with 11 bases separating them. CDR3 DNA: TGTGCCAGCAGCTTTCCGGGGAAAGCCTACGAGCAGTACTTC. The encoded protein is CASSFPGKAYEQYF. The whole variable domain, filled in from reference TRBV11-3 and TRBJ2-7, reads EAGVVQSPRYKIIEKKQPVAFWCNPISGHNTLYWYLQNLGQGPELLIRYENEEAVDDSQLPKDRFSAERLKGVDSTLKIQPAELGDSAVYLCASSFPGKAYEQYFGPGTRLTVT.

The chain employs TRBV9 and TRBJ2-1; D is perhaps TRBD2 (6 bases). Trimming took 6 bases from V and 1 from J, leaving 11 bases between them. Germline V gene data show CDR1 as SGDLS and CDR2 as YYNGEE. The CDR3 runs to 14 residues. CDR3 coding DNA: TGTGCCAGCACCCCCAGCGGGTCCTACAATGAGCAGTTCTTC. This sequence encodes CASTPSGSYNEQFF.

This chain uses TRBV3-1 (or the pseudogene TRBV3-2) with TRBJ1-6, with 7 bases identical to TRBD1. After removal of 3 bases from V and 2 bases from J, the junction contained 4 bases not matched to a gene. Germline V gene lookup returns CDR1 LGHDT and CDR2 YNNKEL (reference sequence). This CDR3 has 16 amino acids. CDR3 in DNA: TGTGCCAGCAGCCAGGACGGACAGGCCTATAATTCACCCCTCCACTTT. As protein: CASSQDGQAYNSPLHF.

The chain employs TRBV19 and TRBJ2-1; unclear D gene. V lost 8 bases to trimming and J lost 6 bases, with 17 bases between them. This CDR3 comprises 14 residues. From germline, CDR1 is LNHDA and CDR2 SQIVND (reference sequence). In DNA, the CDR3 is TGTGCCAGTGCGGTCTATTCCCCCTTCAATGAGCAGTTCTTC. Its protein is CASAVYSPFNEQFF.

The chain employs TRBV9 and TRBJ1-6, with D possibly matching TRBD1 (5 bases). The CDR3 spans 14 residues. Looked up from germline, CDR1 is SGDLS and CDR2 is YYNGEE. The V end was cut by 3 bases, the J end by 10 bases, with 14 bases between. The DNA for the CDR3 is TGTGCCAGCAGCGCCCTGGAGGGGCGGTCACCCCTCCACTTT. This sequence encodes CASSALEGRSPLHF.

Only one count was recorded for this clone. The rearrangement links TRBV23-1 to TRBJ1-1, with 7 bases matching TRBD1. TRBV23-1 is noted as an ORF with a role that remains uncertain. V was clipped by 6 bases and J by 1 base; unmatched bases: 8. The CDR3 covers 15 residues. DNA for the CDR3: TGCGCCAGCAGCCGGAACAGGGGACGGAACACTGAAGCTTTCTTT. The encoded protein is CASSRNRGRNTEAFF.

This chain connects TRBV19 to TRBJ1-2; 10 bases match TRBD1. The germline V gene has CDR1 LNHDA and CDR2 SQIVND (reference sequence). V lost 3 bases and J lost 0; bases outside the gene matches: 10. The CDR3 contains 18 residues. The CDR3 loop is CASSMRGTGASTNYGYTF. The CDR3 bases are TGTGCCAGTAGTATGCGAGGGACAGGGGCTTCTACTAACTATGGCTACACCTTC.

The J gene is TRBJ2-7, the V gene TRBV4-1, with 7 positions matching TRBD1. The CDR3 loop spans 19 amino acids. The germline V gene has CDR1 MGHRA and CDR2 YSYEKL. V trimming: 1 base; J trimming: 2 bases; junction bases outside the gene matches: 17. The CDR3 region is CASSQALDPGQQRPYEQYF. CDR3 DNA sequence: TGCGCCAGCAGCCAAGCGCTAGATCCGGGACAGCAAAGACCCTACGAGCAGTACTTC.

The chain employs TRBV7-6 and TRBJ2-7; 9 positions match TRBD1. Germline assignment: CDR1 SGHVS and CDR2 FNYEAQ. The V segment lost 3 bases and the J segment 2 bases; nucleotides outside the gene matches: 2. The CDR3 extends over 14 amino acids. The chain's CDR3 is CASSFGTGPYEQYF. DNA of the CDR3: TGTGCCAGCAGCTTCGGGACAGGGCCCTACGAGCAGTACTTC.